The clone carrying this T cell receptor beta chain turned up a few times. This entry belongs to a study of blood T cell repertoires in COVID-19. Study summary: The study drew acute and convalescent COVID-19 samples from the United States, Italy and Spain. The analysed material was cDNA or gDNA that came from T cells, B-cell-depleted T cells, or PBMCs.

Deletions cut 5 bases from V and 0 bases from J, with 13 bases between. Germline CDR1 is SGHVS and CDR2 is FNYEAQ. The CDR3 covers 15 residues. Original processing methods: Reference gene primer amplification in the assay estimated nucleated cell counts. Assay used: immunoSEQ multiplex PCR; TCRdb lists only in-frame clones, some missing. D and trimming were read from the DNA, whereas the V and J calls and clone size are those reported in that table. The sample lists roughly 380,000 clones, about 85% occurring once. The sample was peripheral blood. The receptor was derived from a woman between 18 and 29 years old with acute or convalescent COVID-19. The V and J genes are TRBV7-6 and TRBJ1-1, with D possibly TRBD1 on 5 matching bases. The CDR3 DNA reads as TGTGCCAGCAGCCTTATAACAGGAGTGAACACTGAAGCTTTCTTT. Translation: CASSLITGVNTEAFF.